The 5 T cell receptor beta chains given below trace back to one sample, sequenced in a study of blood T cell repertoires in COVID-19. Profiling relied on immunoSEQ multiplex PCR, and the TCRdb table lists in-frame clones only, not all of them. This table holds 180,000 or so clones, about 91% found once. The material sequenced was PBMCs or T cells enriched from blood (not recorded which). The receptors come from a woman younger than 30 who had recovered from COVID-19.

The chain is built from TRBV7-9 and TRBJ2-7; 13 nucleotides line up with TRBD2. The CDR3 consists of 15 residues. J lost 5 bases, V lost 3 bases, and 4 bases had no gene match. Germline V gene data show CDR1 as SEHNR and CDR2 as FQNEAQ (reference sequence). The CDR3 DNA sequence: TGTGCCAGCAGCTTGAGTGGACTAGCGGGAGACGAGCAGTACTTC. This gives the protein CASSLSGLAGDEQYF. Full variable domain (outside the CDR3, taken from reference TRBV7-9 and TRBJ2-7): DTGVSQNPRHKITKRGQNVTFRCDPISEHNRLYWYRQTLGQGPEFLTYFQNEAQLEKSRLLSDRFSAERPKGSFSTLEIQRTEQGDSAMYLCASSLSGLAGDEQYFGPGTRLTVT.

The gene calls are TRBV29-1 and TRBJ2-7; the match to TRBD2 covers 8 bases. There are 13 residues in the CDR3. J was trimmed by 4 bases and V by 4 bases; bases with no gene match: 6. The germline V gene encodes CDR1 SQVTM and CDR2 ANQGSEA. The CDR3 sequence: CSVGGGRYYEQYF. CDR3 DNA: TGCAGCGTTGGGGGCGGGAGGTATTACGAGCAGTACTTC.

V is TRBV6-5 and J is TRBJ2-3; D uncertain. The V end lost 6 bases, the J end lost 5 bases, and 6 bases lay between the germline ends. The CDR3 has 11 residues. Germline CDR1 MNHEY, CDR2 SVGAGI. As DNA, the CDR3 is TGTGCCAGCAGGGAGATAGATACGCAGTATTTT. This sequence encodes CASREIDTQYF.

The genes are TRBV5-8 and TRBJ2-1; TRBD2 agrees at 10 bases. The V gene's germline CDR1 is SGHTS and CDR2 YDEGEE. The CDR3 spans 15 residues. V gave up 2 bases and J gave up 9 bases; unmatched junction bases: 8. CDR3 nucleotides: TGTGCCAGCAGCTTACAGCTAGCGGGAGTCTCTGAGCAGTTCTTC. Translated: CASSLQLAGVSEQFF.

In nucleotides, the CDR3 is TGCGCCAGCAGCCAGGGACTAGCGGGAGGGCCCCCCTACAATGAGCAGTTCTTC. Translation gives CASSQGLAGGPPYNEQFF. The rearrangement links TRBV4-1 to TRBJ2-1, with 16 bases aligning to TRBD2. The V segment lost 3 bases and the J segment 2 bases; nucleotides outside the gene matches: 4. CDR3 size: 18 residues. The germline V gene encodes CDR1 MGHRA and CDR2 YSYEKL.